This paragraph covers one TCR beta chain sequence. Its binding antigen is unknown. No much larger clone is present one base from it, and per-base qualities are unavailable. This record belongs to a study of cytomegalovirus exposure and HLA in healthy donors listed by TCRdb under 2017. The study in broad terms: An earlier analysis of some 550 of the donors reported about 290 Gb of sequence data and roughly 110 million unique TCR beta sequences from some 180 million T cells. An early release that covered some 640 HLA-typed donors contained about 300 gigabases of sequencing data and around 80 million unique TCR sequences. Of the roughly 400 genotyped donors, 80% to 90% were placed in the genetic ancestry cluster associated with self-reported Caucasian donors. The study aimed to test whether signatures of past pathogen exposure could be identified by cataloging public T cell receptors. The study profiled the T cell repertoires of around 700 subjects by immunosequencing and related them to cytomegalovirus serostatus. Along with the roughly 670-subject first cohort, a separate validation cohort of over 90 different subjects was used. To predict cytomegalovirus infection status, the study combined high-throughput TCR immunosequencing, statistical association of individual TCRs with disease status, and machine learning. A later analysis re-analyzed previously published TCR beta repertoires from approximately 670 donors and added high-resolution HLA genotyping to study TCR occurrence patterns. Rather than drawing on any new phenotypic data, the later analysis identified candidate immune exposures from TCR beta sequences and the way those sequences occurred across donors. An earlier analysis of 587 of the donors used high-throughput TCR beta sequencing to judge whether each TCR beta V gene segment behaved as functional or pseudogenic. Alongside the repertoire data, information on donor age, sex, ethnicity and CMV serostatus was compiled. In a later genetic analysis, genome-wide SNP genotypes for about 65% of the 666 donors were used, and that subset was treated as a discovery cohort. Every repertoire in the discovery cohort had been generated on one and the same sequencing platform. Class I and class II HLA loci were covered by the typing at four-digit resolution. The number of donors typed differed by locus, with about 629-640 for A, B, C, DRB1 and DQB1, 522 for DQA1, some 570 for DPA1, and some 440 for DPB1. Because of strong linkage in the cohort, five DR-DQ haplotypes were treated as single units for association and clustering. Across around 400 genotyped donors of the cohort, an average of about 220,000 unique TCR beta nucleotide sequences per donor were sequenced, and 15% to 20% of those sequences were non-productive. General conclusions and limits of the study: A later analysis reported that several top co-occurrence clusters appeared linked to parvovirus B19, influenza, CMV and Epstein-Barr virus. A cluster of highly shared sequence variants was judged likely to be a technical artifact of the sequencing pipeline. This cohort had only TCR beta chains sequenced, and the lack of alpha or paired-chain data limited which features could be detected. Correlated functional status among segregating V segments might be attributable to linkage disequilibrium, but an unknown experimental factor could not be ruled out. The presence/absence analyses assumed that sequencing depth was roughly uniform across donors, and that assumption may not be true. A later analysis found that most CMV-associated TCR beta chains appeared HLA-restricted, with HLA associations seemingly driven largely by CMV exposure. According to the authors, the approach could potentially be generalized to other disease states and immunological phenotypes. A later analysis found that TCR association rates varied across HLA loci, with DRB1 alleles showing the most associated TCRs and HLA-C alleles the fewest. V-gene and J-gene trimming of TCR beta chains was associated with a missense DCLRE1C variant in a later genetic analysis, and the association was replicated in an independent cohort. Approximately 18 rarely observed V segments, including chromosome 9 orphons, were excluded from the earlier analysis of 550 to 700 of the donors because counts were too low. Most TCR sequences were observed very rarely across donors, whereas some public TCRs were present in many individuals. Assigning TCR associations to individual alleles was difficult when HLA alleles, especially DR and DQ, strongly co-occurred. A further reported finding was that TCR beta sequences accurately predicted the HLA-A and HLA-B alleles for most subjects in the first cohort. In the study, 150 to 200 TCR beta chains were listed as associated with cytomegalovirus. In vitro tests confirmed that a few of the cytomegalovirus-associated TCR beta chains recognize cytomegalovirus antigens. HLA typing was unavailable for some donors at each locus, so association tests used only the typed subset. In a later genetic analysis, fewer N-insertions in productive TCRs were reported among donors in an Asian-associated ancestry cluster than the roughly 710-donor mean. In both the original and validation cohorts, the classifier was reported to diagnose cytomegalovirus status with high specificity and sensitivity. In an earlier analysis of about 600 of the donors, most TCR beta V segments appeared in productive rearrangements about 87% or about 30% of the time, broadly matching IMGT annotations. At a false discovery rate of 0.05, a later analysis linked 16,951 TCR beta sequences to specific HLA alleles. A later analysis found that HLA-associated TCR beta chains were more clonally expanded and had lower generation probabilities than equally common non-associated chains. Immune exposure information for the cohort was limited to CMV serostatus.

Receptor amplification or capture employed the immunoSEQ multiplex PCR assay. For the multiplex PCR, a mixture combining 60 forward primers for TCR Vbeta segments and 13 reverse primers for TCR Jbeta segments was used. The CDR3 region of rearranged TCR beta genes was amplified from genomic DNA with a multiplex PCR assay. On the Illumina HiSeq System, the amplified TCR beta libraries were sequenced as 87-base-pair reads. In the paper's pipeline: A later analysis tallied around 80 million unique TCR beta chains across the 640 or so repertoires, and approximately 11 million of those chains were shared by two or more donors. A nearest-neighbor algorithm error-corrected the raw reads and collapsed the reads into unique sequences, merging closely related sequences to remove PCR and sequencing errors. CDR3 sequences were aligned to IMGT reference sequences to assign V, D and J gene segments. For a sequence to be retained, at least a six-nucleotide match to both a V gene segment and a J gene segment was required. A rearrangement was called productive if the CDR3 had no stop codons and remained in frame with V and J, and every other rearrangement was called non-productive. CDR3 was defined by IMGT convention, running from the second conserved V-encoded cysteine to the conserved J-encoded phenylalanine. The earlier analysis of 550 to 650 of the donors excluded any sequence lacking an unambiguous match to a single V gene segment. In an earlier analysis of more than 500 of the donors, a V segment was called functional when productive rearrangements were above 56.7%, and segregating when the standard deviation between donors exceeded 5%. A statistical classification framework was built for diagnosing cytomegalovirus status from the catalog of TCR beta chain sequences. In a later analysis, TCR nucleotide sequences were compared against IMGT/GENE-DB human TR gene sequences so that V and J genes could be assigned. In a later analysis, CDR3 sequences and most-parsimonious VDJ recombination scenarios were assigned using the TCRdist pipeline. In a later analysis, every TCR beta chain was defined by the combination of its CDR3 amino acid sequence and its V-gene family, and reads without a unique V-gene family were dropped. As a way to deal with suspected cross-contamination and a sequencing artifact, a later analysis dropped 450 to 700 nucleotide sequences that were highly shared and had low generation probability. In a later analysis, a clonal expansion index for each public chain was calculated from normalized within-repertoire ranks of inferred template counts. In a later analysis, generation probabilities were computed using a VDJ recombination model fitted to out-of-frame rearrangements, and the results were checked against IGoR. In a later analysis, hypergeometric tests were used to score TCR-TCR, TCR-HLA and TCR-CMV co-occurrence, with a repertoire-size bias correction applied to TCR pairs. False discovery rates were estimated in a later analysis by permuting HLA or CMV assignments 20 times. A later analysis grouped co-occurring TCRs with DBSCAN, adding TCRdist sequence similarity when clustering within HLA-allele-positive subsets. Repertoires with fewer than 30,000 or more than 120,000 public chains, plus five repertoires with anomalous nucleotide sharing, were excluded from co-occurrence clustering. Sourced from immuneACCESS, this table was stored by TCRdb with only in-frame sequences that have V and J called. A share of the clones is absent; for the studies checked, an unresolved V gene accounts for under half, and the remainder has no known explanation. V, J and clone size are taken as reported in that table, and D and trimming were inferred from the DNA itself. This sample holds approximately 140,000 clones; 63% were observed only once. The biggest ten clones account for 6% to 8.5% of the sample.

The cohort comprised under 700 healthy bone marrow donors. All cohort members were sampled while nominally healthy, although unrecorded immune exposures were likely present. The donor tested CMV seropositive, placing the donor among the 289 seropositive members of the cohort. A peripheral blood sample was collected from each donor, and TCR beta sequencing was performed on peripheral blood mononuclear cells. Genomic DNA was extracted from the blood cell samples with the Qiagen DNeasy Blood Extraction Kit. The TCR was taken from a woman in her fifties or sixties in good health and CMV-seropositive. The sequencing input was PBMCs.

The nucleotide sequence reads TGTGCCAGCAGCCAAGGCAGTAGCGGGAGATCCTTTGAGGCGCCCTACGAGCAGTACTTC. Its coded protein is CASSQGSSGRSFEAPYEQYF. The rearrangement joined TRBV4-2 to TRBJ2-7, with 9 bases matching TRBD2. Trimming takes 1 base off V and 2 bases off J; junction bases not matched to a gene: 18. Spanning cysteine to phenylalanine, the CDR3 consists of 20 amino acids. Only the CDR3 region is kept as DNA, spanning 60 bases read in frame from base 1. Based on the germline V gene, the CDR1 and CDR2 sequences are LGHNA and YNFKEQ.